A single T cell receptor (beta chain) is shown here with its context. The entry originates in a study of response to subunit inactivated influenza vaccine. This CDR3 comprises 13 residues. The V end was cut by 0 bases, the J end by 4 bases, with 4 bases between. Germline lookup yields CDR1 SGHRS and CDR2 YFSETQ. TCRdb re-called the RT-PCR reads through MiXCR, storing one row per CDR3 protein. The sample records approximately 500,000 distinct CDR3 sequences, roughly 13% being singletons. The TCR sequence derives from a man aged 45-65 years who received an inactivated influenza vaccine. Source: PBMCs from blood, taken more than 35 days after vaccination. The chain uses TRBV5-1 and TRBJ2-2, with D uncertain. This CDR3 is CASSLDGTGELFF. CDR3 nucleotide sequence: TGCGCCAGCAGCTTGGACGGCACCGGGGAGCTGTTTTTT.